Reported below is one T cell receptor (beta chain). The data originate from a study of blood T cell repertoires in COVID-19. Authors' processing steps: Nucleated cell counts were estimated from reference gene primer amplification. Sequenced by immunoSEQ multiplex PCR; TCRdb stores in-frame clones only, minus some. V and J calls and clone size follow that table, whereas D and trimming were derived from the DNA. The sample contains about 180,000 clones, about 85% of which appear only once. CDR1 SGHRS and CDR2 YFSETQ come from the germline V gene. J lost 0 bases, V lost 3 bases, and 7 bases had no gene match. CDR3 size: 16 residues.

The sequencing sample was made of peripheral blood. The clonotype comes from an elderly woman with acute or convalescent COVID-19. J is TRBJ2-3 and V is TRBV5-1; 7 nucleotides line up with TRBD2. DNA for the CDR3: TGCGCCAGCAGCTCCAGCGGGGCCCCTAGCACAGATACGCAGTATTTT. Protein sequence: CASSSSGAPSTDTQYF.